A single sample gave rise to the 30 T cell receptor beta chains below, sequenced in a study of cytomegalovirus exposure and HLA in healthy donors. The PCR contained 60 Vbeta and 13 Jbeta primers. Libraries were prepared by immunoSEQ multiplex PCR; TCRdb keeps only in-frame clonotypes and omits some of them. The sample has tens of thousands of clones, around three quarters seen once. Input material: PBMCs. These TCRs come from a woman in her sixties in good health and CMV-seropositive.

This clone was seen a few times. The chain uses TRBV7-2 and TRBJ1-4; 8 bases align to TRBD1. V gave up 5 bases and J gave up 0 bases; unmatched junction bases: 5. Germline CDR1 is SGHTA and CDR2 is FQGNSA. The CDR3 loop spans 16 amino acids. The CDR3 region is CASSLGTGTTNEKLFF. CDR3 in DNA: TGTGCCAGCAGCCTAGGGACAGGAACAACTAATGAAAAACTGTTTTTT.

Comments on this clone: The junction departs from the called germline gene at one end, perhaps through a read error. CDR3 DNA sequence: TGTTCCAGCAGCTTCTCAGGGGGAAACACTGAAGCTTTCTTT. Its translation is CSSSFSGGNTEAFF. V is TRBV7-9 and J is TRBJ1-1, with TRBD1 matching over 7 bases. Germline CDR1 and CDR2: SEHNR and FQNEAQ (reference sequence). The CDR3 totals 14 residues.

The chain has TRBV5-6 and TRBJ2-5, with 11 bases identical to TRBD2. The germline gives CDR1 SGHDT, CDR2 YYEEEE. V shed 0 bases, J shed 5 bases, and the junction held 0 bases outside the gene matches. CDR3 size: 14 residues. Written as DNA, the CDR3 is TGTGCCAGCAGCTTGGCTAGCGGGGGGGAGACCCAGTACTTC. It is translated as CASSLASGGETQYF.

The chain recombines TRBV2 with TRBJ2-2, with D possibly being TRBD2 (6 bases). The CDR3 is 15 amino acids. Between the trimmed V and J ends, which lost 7 bases and 1 base, there was a span of 13 bases. The germline V gene encodes CDR1 SNHLY and CDR2 FYNNEI. The CDR3 reads CASNPGRLNTGELFF. The CDR3, as DNA: TGTGCCAGCAACCCGGGGAGGCTGAACACCGGGGAGCTGTTTTTT.

This clone was picked up one time. In nucleotides, the CDR3 is TGCAGCGTTGGGGGCAGTTTGAACACTGAAGCTTTCTTT. It specifies CSVGGSLNTEAFF. The chain recombines TRBV29-1 with TRBJ1-1; a possible D gene is TRBD1 (5 bases). V was clipped by 4 bases and J by 0 bases, with 9 bases between them. In germline, CDR1 is SQVTM, CDR2 ANQGSEA. The CDR3 length is 13 residues.

This clone has a handful of counts. The rearrangement links TRBV19 to TRBJ1-2; a possible D gene is TRBD1 (6 bases). Germline assignment: CDR1 LNHDA and CDR2 SQIVND (reference sequence). The V end was cut by 7 bases, the J end by 3 bases, with 15 bases between. The CDR3 has 14 residues. DNA for the CDR3: TGTGCCAGTAAGGTTCAGGGGTCCCACTATGGCTACACCTTC. This translates into CASKVQGSHYGYTF.

This chain joins TRBV10-3 and TRBJ2-7, with TRBD1 matching over 7 bases. The CDR3 totals 14 residues. Trimming cost V 3 bases and J 7 bases; bases outside gene matches: 9. CDR1 is ENHRY, CDR2 SYGVKD, per germline. This chain's CDR3 is CAISDRDRVREQYF. In nucleotides, the CDR3 is TGTGCCATCAGTGATCGAGACAGGGTTCGGGAGCAGTACTTC.

The chain combines TRBV19 with TRBJ1-5; D not certain. V dropped 10 bases and J dropped 2 bases, with 15 bases sitting between them. The CDR3 sequence is 14 residues long. Germline V gene sequence: CDR1 LNHDA, CDR2 SQIVND (reference sequence). The CDR3 sequence: CATCEGEGNQPQHF. The CDR3 region has the DNA TGTGCCACCTGCGAGGGAGAGGGCAATCAGCCCCAGCATTTT.

This chain joins TRBV7-9 and TRBJ1-1; D possibly corresponds to TRBD1 (6 bases). V lost 5 bases and J lost 5, with 15 bases in between. CDR3 size: 14 residues. Germline V gives CDR1 SEHNR, CDR2 FQNEAQ (reference sequence). The CDR3 bases are TGTGCCAGCAGCGGCGGACAGTCGCCGACTGAAGCTTTCTTT. Protein product: CASSGGQSPTEAFF.

This sequence joins TRBV4-3 and TRBJ1-3; the match to TRBD1 covers 8 bases. The CDR3 is 15 amino acids. The J segment lost 4 bases and the V segment lost 3 bases, leaving 5 bases of the junction unmatched. Germline loops: CDR1 LGHNA, CDR2 YSLEER. The CDR3 bases are TGCGCCAGCAGCCAGGGACAGGCGACCGGAAACACCATATATTTT. Amino acid sequence: CASSQGQATGNTIYF.

This clone appeared once. CDR3 in DNA: TGTGCCAGTGGACAGGGGGCGGCTAATGAAAAACTGTTTTTT. Residues: CASGQGAANEKLFF. V and J are TRBV6-1 and TRBJ1-4, with 11 bases that match TRBD1. V was clipped by 9 bases and J by 3 bases; unmatched bases: 3. Germline V gives CDR1 MNHNS, CDR2 SASEGT. The CDR3 covers 14 residues.

The chain couples TRBV28 to TRBJ2-1, with 12 positions matching TRBD2. The germline V gene encodes CDR1 MDHEN and CDR2 SYDVKM. CDR3 length: 15 residues. With V trimmed by 5 bases and J by 6 bases, 5 bases remained unmatched. For the CDR3, the DNA is TGTGCCAGCAGTGGCCTAGCGGGGGGGGGCAATGAGCAGTTCTTC. Its protein product is CASSGLAGGGNEQFF.

This chain links TRBV19 with TRBJ2-7, with 12 bases fitting TRBD1. Germline CDR1 LNHDA, CDR2 SQIVND (reference sequence). CDR3 length: 16 amino acids. Germline trimming cut 1 base from V and 3 bases from J; bases unmatched to any gene: 4. DNA of the CDR3: TGTGCCAGTAGTATAGCCGGGACAGGGGGCCACTACGAGCAGTACTTC. Protein product: CASSIAGTGGHYEQYF. The entire variable domain, with the rest obtained from reference TRBV19 and TRBJ2-7, is as follows: DGGITQSPKYLFRKEGQNVTLSCEQNLNHDAMYWYRQDPGQGLRLIYYSQIVNDFQKGDIAEGYSVSREKKESFPLTVTSAQKNPTAFYLCASSIAGTGGHYEQYFGPGTRLTVT.

V usage is TRBV7-6 and J usage is TRBJ2-6; tentatively, D is TRBD2 (5 bases). There are 16 residues in the CDR3. Trimming took off 1 base at V and 0 bases at J, with 7 bases between the two ends. Germline loops: CDR1 SGHVS, CDR2 FNYEAQ. As DNA, the CDR3 is TGTGCCAGCAGCTTAGGGGCGGGCTCTGGGGCCAACGTCCTGACTTTC. This sequence encodes CASSLGAGSGANVLTF.

CDR3 protein: CASSPADRVSEAFF. The CDR3 DNA follows: TGTGCCAGCAGCCCCGCCGACAGGGTTTCTGAAGCTTTCTTT. The chain links TRBV4-2 to TRBJ1-1; 7 bases fit TRBD1. The germline CDR1 and CDR2 sequences are LGHNA and YNFKEQ. The CDR3 runs 14 residues. V trimming: 4 bases; J trimming: 6 bases; junction bases outside the gene matches: 8.

This clone was seen a handful of times. The chain uses TRBV27 and TRBJ2-5; 13 bases align to TRBD2. The CDR3 sequence is 15 residues long. Per germline, CDR1 MNHEY and CDR2 SMNVEV (reference sequence). V shed 6 bases, J shed 3 bases, and the junction held 4 bases outside the gene matches. CDR3 in DNA: TGTGCCAGCAGCAAACTAGCGGGGGGGAAAGAGACCCAGTACTTC. Translation gives CASSKLAGGKETQYF.

The chain is built from TRBV5-1 and TRBJ1-2; D perhaps matches TRBD1 (6 bases). Germline loops: CDR1 SGHRS, CDR2 YFSETQ. This CDR3 region has 16 residues. Trimming stripped 3 bases from V and 2 bases from J, with 17 bases between. The DNA of the CDR3 is TGCGCCAGCAGCTCCCTCCGCGCCGACAGGAACTATGGCTACACCTTC. Protein product: CASSSLRADRNYGYTF. Combining the CDR3 with reference TRBV5-1 and TRBJ1-2 gives the whole variable domain KAGVTQTPRYLIKTRGQQVTLSCSPISGHRSVSWYQQTPGQGLQFLFEYFSETQRNKGNFPGRFSGRQFSNSRSEMNVSTLELGDSALYLCASSSLRADRNYGYTFGSGTRLTVV.

This sequence joins TRBV5-6 and TRBJ2-1, with a possible D match to TRBD2 (6 bases). V lost 0 bases, J lost 7 bases, and 11 bases lay in between. Germline V lookup: CDR1 SGHDT, CDR2 YYEEEE. CDR3 length: 14 residues. CDR3 sequence (DNA): TGTGCCAGCAGCTTGGTGGTAGCGGAGAATGAGCAGTTCTTC. Translating it yields CASSLVVAENEQFF. Combining the CDR3 with reference TRBV5-6 and TRBJ2-1 gives the whole variable domain DAGVTQSPTHLIKTRGQQVTLRCSPKSGHDTVSWYQQALGQGPQFIFQYYEEEERQRGNFPDRFSGHQFPNYSSELNVNALLLGDSALYLCASSLVVAENEQFFGPGTRLTVL.

This clone has only a few counts. The CDR3 DNA sequence: TGTGCCAGCAGCCGGGGACAGGAAAACACTGAAGCTTTCTTT. It translates to CASSRGQENTEAFF. The chain is built from TRBV11-2 and TRBJ1-1, with 8 bases aligning to TRBD1. This CDR3 has 14 amino acids. CDR1 and CDR2 (germline): SGHAT, FQNNGV. The junction had 4 bases not matched to a gene; V was cut back by 5 bases and J by 2 bases.

The rearrangement uses TRBV9 and TRBJ2-1; D may be TRBD1 (5 bases). Trimming cost V 4 bases and J 0 bases, with 11 bases left between them. CDR1 is SGDLS, CDR2 YYNGEE, per germline. This CDR3 spans 15 amino acids. This chain's CDR3 is CASSPQGDSYNEQFF. The CDR3 nucleotides are TGTGCCAGCAGCCCCCAGGGCGACTCCTACAATGAGCAGTTCTTC.

This chain uses TRBV28 with TRBJ1-2, with D maybe TRBD1 (6 bases). V was cut by 7 bases and J by 5 bases, with 20 bases left in between. CDR1 MDHEN and CDR2 SYDVKM come from the germline V gene. The CDR3 has 15 residues. The CDR3 coding sequence is TGTGCCAGCACCGGTGGGCGGGGGCGCGAATATGGCTACACCTTC. Amino acid sequence: CASTGGRGREYGYTF.

This clone was picked up a small number of times. This chain joins TRBV7-2 and TRBJ1-5, with 9 bases identical to TRBD1. V trimming: 3 bases; J trimming: 6 bases; junction bases outside the gene matches: 6. The CDR3 extends over 15 amino acids. Germline CDR1 SGHTA, CDR2 FQGNSA. The DNA of the CDR3 is TGTGCCAGCAGCTTGCAACAGGGGGCTGCTCAGCCCCAGCATTTT. As protein: CASSLQQGAAQPQHF.

This rearrangement joins TRBV19 to TRBJ1-5, with a weak D call TRBD1 (5 bases). The CDR3 is 16 residues long. Germline CDR1 and CDR2: LNHDA and SQIVND (reference sequence). Trimming cost V 5 bases and J 1 base, with 15 bases left between them. The CDR3 protein is CASSRSGGGSNQPQHF. The CDR3 nucleotides read TGTGCCAGTAGTCGGTCCGGGGGAGGAAGCAATCAGCCCCAGCATTTT.

This chain links TRBV6-1 with TRBJ2-3, with D perhaps matching TRBD1 (6 bases). V was trimmed by 1 base and J by 3 bases, leaving 14 bases between them. CDR3 length equals 16 residues. Germline assignment: CDR1 MNHNS and CDR2 SASEGT. The CDR3 coding sequence is TGTGCCAGCAGTGAAGACTTTCAGGGGATGACAGATACGCAGTATTTT. Protein product: CASSEDFQGMTDTQYF.

The sample holds a few counts of this clone. The chain carries TRBV7-9 and TRBJ2-3; tentatively, D is TRBD2 (5 bases). The germline CDR1 and CDR2 sequences are SEHNR and FQNEAQ (reference sequence). Between the trimmed V and J ends, which lost 5 bases and 1 base, there was a span of 10 bases. The CDR3 has 14 residues. CDR3 protein: CASSQVEGTDTQYF. The CDR3 bases are TGTGCCAGCAGCCAAGTGGAGGGCACAGATACGCAGTATTTT.

The gene calls are TRBV5-8 and TRBJ2-5; D might be TRBD1 (6 bases). With 4 bases removed from V and 2 bases from J, the gap between germline ends came to 21 bases. Germline CDR1 reads SGHTS; CDR2 reads YDEGEE. The CDR3 is 17 amino acids. CDR3 residues: CASSPQPGTQEQETQYF. CDR3 nucleotide sequence: TGTGCCAGCAGCCCACAGCCCGGGACACAGGAACAAGAGACCCAGTACTTC.

This clone was seen a single time. The V and J genes are TRBV7-6 and TRBJ2-3; 9 bases align to TRBD1. Germline assignment: CDR1 SGHVS and CDR2 FNYEAQ. Losses at the gene ends were 5 bases for V and 0 bases for J; bases not matched to a gene: 9. This CDR3 is 17 amino acids long. The CDR3 protein is CASSVSIGTGSTDTQYF. The DNA of the CDR3 is TGTGCCAGCAGCGTTTCTATAGGGACAGGGAGCACAGATACGCAGTATTTT.

CDR3 nucleotides: TGTGCCAGCAGCCCCCGTGACAGGGACTCTGGAAACACCATATATTTT. This sequence encodes CASSPRDRDSGNTIYF. This rearrangement joins TRBV11-2 to TRBJ1-3; 7 positions match TRBD1. J gave up 0 bases and V 5 bases, and 7 bases lay outside the gene matches. The CDR3 extends over 16 amino acids. Germline V gene sequence: CDR1 SGHAT, CDR2 FQNNGV.

The chain employs TRBV6-6 and TRBJ2-6; 7 bases agree with TRBD1. This CDR3 is built from 16 residues. Germline V gives CDR1 MNHNY, CDR2 SVGAGI (reference sequence). The trim removed 6 bases at V and 2 bases at J, leaving 7 bases unmatched. The CDR3, as DNA: TGTGCCAGCAGCCGCCCCGGGACAGCTGGGGCCAACGTCCTGACTTTC. It codes for CASSRPGTAGANVLTF.

This chain links TRBV18 with TRBJ1-1; no definite D call. The V end lost 2 bases, the J end lost 0 bases, and 7 bases lay between the germline ends. Per the germline V gene, CDR1 is KGHSH and CDR2 is LQKENI. The CDR3 is 14 amino acids. The CDR3 nucleotides are TGTGCCAGCTCACCAGGGCAGATGAACACTGAAGCTTTCTTT. Amino acid sequence: CASSPGQMNTEAFF.